Listed below are T cell receptor beta chains from one sample, sequenced in a study of cytomegalovirus exposure and HLA in healthy donors. TCRdb's copy holds only in-frame clones and misses some; the assay was immunoSEQ multiplex PCR. The table records approximately 59,000 clones, about two thirds of them present only once. Input material: PBMCs. The receptor set was obtained from a man aged 35 to 55 in good health and CMV-seropositive. Both conserved end residues are part of each CDR3.

V	J	CDR3
TRBV4-1	TRBJ2-1	CASSQATDTYNEQFF
TRBV6-5	TRBJ1-2	CASSLEAAYGYTF
TRBV5-1	TRBJ2-1	CASSWTTGGKVEQFF
TRBV19	TRBJ1-6	CASSMEGLANSPLHF
TRBV18	TRBJ2-7	CASSPSGTGSEQYF
TRBV18	TRBJ2-7	CASSPSGTGVSIKQYF
TRBV4-1	TRBJ2-7	CASSPSLAYEQYF
TRBV2	TRBJ2-1	CASSERQGPYNEQFF
TRBV19	TRBJ2-3	CASSIGTAGGSITDTQYF
TRBV18	TRBJ2-6	CASSPTGFGGANVLTF
TRBV29-1	TRBJ2-7	CSVEEDEAAYEQYF
TRBV6-1	TRBJ2-4	CASSEAYRGRSYPKNIQYF
TRBV30	TRBJ1-1	CAWSVQEGTAEAFF
TRBV4-3	TRBJ2-5	CASSQERGWGTQYF
TRBV30	TRBJ1-4	CAWSGTGWEKLFF
TRBV19	TRBJ1-2	CATRKTGSNYGYTF
TRBV18	TRBJ2-1	CASSGLAGPYNEQFF
TRBV30	TRBJ1-4	CAWSATRGGEKLFF
TRBV6-5	NA	CASGPPYEQYF
TRBV4-3	TRBJ2-3	CASSPSARVGSDTQYF
TRBV10-3	TRBJ2-7	CAISEGGGQYF
TRBV2	TRBJ1-5	CAGRQGINQPQHF
TRBV5-1	TRBJ2-1	CASSLANGGANEQFF
TRBV30	TRBJ2-7	CAWGGKGELYEQYF
TRBV11-3	TRBJ1-1	CASSLVANTEAFF
TRBV15	TRBJ2-5	CATSRDNRGGETQYF
TRBV9	TRBJ2-1	CASSATYSGRNEQFF
TRBV18	TRBJ2-5	CASSPPRGGIGGETQYF
TRBV6-6	TRBJ2-5	CASSYERDYQETQYF
TRBV6-1	TRBJ2-7	CASSVGLALYEQYF
TRBV29-1	TRBJ2-3	CSVLPQGTDTQYF
TRBV27	TRBJ1-2	CASRTTTGVVGYTF
TRBV11-3	TRBJ2-2	CASSPGTTNTGELFF
TRBV9	TRBJ2-1	CASSASGTPHNEQFF
TRBV5-4	TRBJ2-5	CASSKLLAGGGETQYF
TRBV7-9	TRBJ2-1	CASSLRVAGAKDNEQFF
TRBV10-3	TRBJ1-4	CAISGTVGEKLFF
TRBV4-1	TRBJ1-1	CASSLHSEDMNTEAFF
TRBV6-1	TRBJ1-2	CASSESLKGGRYGYTF
TRBV7-6	TRBJ2-2	CASSFTYGNTGELFF
TRBV18	TRBJ2-7	CASSPLPEAKPYEQYF
TRBV7-3	TRBJ2-6	CASSPQGPRTLGANVLTF
TRBV7-2	TRBJ2-7	CASSFDLADSYEQYF
TRBV19	TRBJ2-1	CASLGGYNEQFF
TRBV6-1	TRBJ2-1	CASSKGDIRIWSSYNEQFF
TRBV19	TRBJ2-5	CASAHPLVPAQETQYF
TRBV7-8	TRBJ2-2	CASSFGLGGELFF
TRBV7-6	TRBJ2-5	CASSLQGDRGSETQYF
TRBV19	TRBJ1-6	CASSMRPGVNSPLHF
TRBV2	TRBJ2-5	CASSENSGGEQYF
TRBV9	TRBJ2-5	CASSEGGQGWETQYF
TRBV29-1	TRBJ2-1	CSVEDSTELAGGGQFF
TRBV25-1	TRBJ1-1	CASDSGLGTEAFF
TRBV7-2	TRBJ1-1	CASSSQNTEAFF
TRBV29-1	TRBJ1-1	CSVGDQIQVAFF